A single sample is the source of the 27 T cell receptor beta chains below, sequenced in a study of T-cell reconstitution after alpha-beta-depleted transplantation in children. As it was prepared, the TCRbeta library received unique molecular identifiers. TCRdb reprocessed the PCR reads via MiXCR and lists one record per CDR3 protein. The sample lists about 980,000 distinct CDR3 sequences, about 31% occurring once. The sample here was PBMCs, mostly from graft donor cells, taken 360 days after TCRalphabeta/CD19-depleted stem cell transplant. The receptors originated from a boy under two years old who had a stem cell transplant for SCID, so the T cells may come from the graft donor.

J is TRBJ1-1 and V is TRBV20-1; D is ambiguous. The V gene lost 3 bases and the J gene lost 6 bases, with 11 bases spanning the gap. Germline assignment: CDR1 DFQATT and CDR2 SNEGSKA (reference sequence). The CDR3 contains 12 residues. CDR3: CSASVETPEAFF. DNA for the CDR3: TGCAGTGCTAGTGTGGAGACTCCTGAAGCTTTCTTT.

This rearrangement joins TRBV5-1 to TRBJ2-7, with 10 bases aligning to TRBD1. This CDR3 contains 15 residues. The V segment lost 4 bases and the J segment 2 bases; nucleotides outside the gene matches: 6. CDR1 and CDR2 from the germline V gene are SGHRS and YFSETQ. The CDR3 sequence: CASSPGTGDPYEQYF. CDR3 sequence (DNA): TGCGCCAGCAGCCCAGGGACAGGGGACCCCTACGAGCAGTACTTC.

J is TRBJ1-1 and V is TRBV2; D not resolved. CDR1 and CDR2 from the germline V gene are SNHLY and FYNNEI. With 3 bases removed from V and 13 bases from J, the gap between germline ends came to 15 bases. This CDR3 is built from 12 residues. The CDR3: CASSEASVAYFF. CDR3 DNA sequence: TGTGCCAGCAGTGAGGCCTCGGTCGCGTATTTCTTT. Complete variable domain (other parts from reference TRBV2 and TRBJ1-1): EPEVTQTPSHQVTQMGQEVILRCVPISNHLYFYWYRQILGQKVEFLVSFYNNEISEKSEIFDDQFSVERPDGSNFTLKIRSTKLEDSAMYFCASSEASVAYFFGQGTRLTVV.

This clonotype was counted ten times or more. The chain carries TRBV29-1 and TRBJ1-1; a weak D match, TRBD1 (5 bases). V was trimmed by 8 bases and J by 4 bases, leaving 17 bases between them. Germline-derived CDR1 and CDR2 are SQVTM and ANQGSEA. The CDR3 length is 13 residues. The CDR3 region is CSTLDGGSTEAFF. The DNA of the CDR3 is TGCAGCACCCTGGACGGGGGAAGCACTGAAGCTTTCTTT. The variable domain in full, with the rest retrieved from reference TRBV29-1 and TRBJ1-1, is SAVISQKPSRDICQRGTSLTIQCQVDSQVTMMFWYRQQPGQSLTLIATANQGSEATYESGFVIDKFPISRPNLTFSTLTVSNMSPEDSSIYLCSTLDGGSTEAFFGQGTRLTVV.

This chain joins TRBV10-3 and TRBJ2-7; D might be TRBD1 (6 bases). Trimming removed 6 bases at V and 0 bases at J, with 9 bases between. Germline lookup yields CDR1 ENHRY and CDR2 SYGVKD. The CDR3 sequence is 13 residues long. The CDR3 region has the DNA TGTGCCATCAGGGAGGACAGCTCCTACGAGCAGTACTTC. It encodes CAIREDSSYEQYF.

Only a few counts were recorded for this clonotype. The chain carries TRBV20-1 and TRBJ2-1; 7 nucleotides agree with TRBD2. The length of the CDR3 is 15 residues. The trim removed 5 bases at V and 2 bases at J, leaving 9 bases unmatched. Germline CDR1 reads DFQATT; CDR2 reads SNEGSKA (reference sequence). CDR3 sequence: CSASRLALTYNEQFF. Written as DNA, the CDR3 is TGCAGTGCTTCCCGACTAGCTCTGACCTACAATGAGCAGTTCTTC.

The chain links TRBV19 to TRBJ2-4; D possibly matches TRBD1 or TRBD2 (5 bases each). The CDR3 length is 13 residues. Per germline, CDR1 LNHDA and CDR2 SQIVND (reference sequence). V was trimmed by 6 bases and J by 5 bases, leaving 11 bases between them. The CDR3 spells CASRNRDQNIQYF. As DNA, the CDR3 is TGTGCCAGTAGGAACCGGGACCAAAACATTCAGTACTTC.

This clonotype has ten or more counts. The J gene is TRBJ2-3, the V gene TRBV5-1; D is uncertain. Germline CDR1 SGHRS, CDR2 YFSETQ. Between the trimmed V and J ends, which lost 0 bases and 0 bases, there was a span of 8 bases. The CDR3 is 15 residues long. This CDR3 is CASSLVAGSTDTQYF. The CDR3 DNA reads TGCGCCAGCAGCTTGGTTGCAGGTAGCACAGATACGCAGTATTTT. The full variable domain, with the rest looked up from reference TRBV5-1 and TRBJ2-3, is KAGVTQTPRYLIKTRGQQVTLSCSPISGHRSVSWYQQTPGQGLQFLFEYFSETQRNKGNFPGRFSGRQFSNSRSEMNVSTLELGDSALYLCASSLVAGSTDTQYFGPGTRLTVL.

The V and J genes are TRBV3-1 and TRBJ2-3, with D hard to call. The CDR3 sequence is 15 residues long. V lost 4 bases to trimming and J lost 2 bases, with 13 bases between them. CDR1 LGHDT and CDR2 YNNKEL come from the germline V gene (reference sequence). The DNA for the CDR3 is TGTGCCAGCAGCCTCGGGCCGGCACCCACAGATACGCAGTATTTT. Amino acid sequence: CASSLGPAPTDTQYF.

The chain carries TRBV5-1 and TRBJ2-3; D possibly corresponds to TRBD2 (6 bases). The V gene lost 1 base and the J gene lost 0 bases, with 12 bases spanning the gap. This CDR3 region has 16 residues. Germline CDR1 is SGHRS and CDR2 is YFSETQ. The CDR3 DNA sequence: TGCGCCAGCAGCTTGATCAGCGGGTCGAGCACAGATACGCAGTATTTT. Residues: CASSLISGSSTDTQYF.

CDR3 nucleotide sequence: TGCAGCGTTGCCGGACGTAATGAAAAACTGTTTTTT. Translated, it gives CSVAGRNEKLFF. J is TRBJ1-4 and V is TRBV29-1, with D uncertain. The ends were cut back, 4 bases at V and 4 bases at J, with 7 bases in the middle. This CDR3 has 12 residues. Germline loops: CDR1 SQVTM, CDR2 ANQGSEA.

This sequence joins TRBV12-3 or TRBV12-4 and TRBJ1-4; 7 bases agree with TRBD1. After removal of 5 bases from V and 7 bases from J, the junction contained 4 bases not matched to a gene. CDR3 length: 13 amino acids. CDR3 in DNA: TGTGCCAGCAGTAACAGGGGAGGTGAAAAACTGTTTTTT. This encodes CASSNRGGEKLFF.

V usage is TRBV5-1 and J usage is TRBJ1-1, with 7 positions matching TRBD1. Germline CDR1 is SGHRS and CDR2 is YFSETQ. The CDR3 contains 17 residues. V lost 0 bases to trimming and J lost 4 bases; unmatched junction nucleotides: 12. This CDR3 reads CASSLAYRGIGSTEAFF. The DNA of the CDR3 is TGCGCCAGCAGCTTGGCCTACAGGGGCATAGGATCCACTGAAGCTTTCTTT.

The chain combines TRBV15 with TRBJ2-2; possibly TRBD2 for D (6 bases). Germline V gene lookup returns CDR1 LNHNV and CDR2 YYDKDF (reference sequence). This CDR3 has 16 residues. V was shortened by 0 bases and J by 5 bases, with 13 bases between the two germline ends. The CDR3 protein is CATSRDERAGTGELFF. CDR3 in DNA: TGTGCCACCAGCAGAGATGAAAGGGCGGGGACCGGGGAGCTGTTTTTT.

The chain employs TRBV24-1 and TRBJ1-5, with D uncertain. V was shortened by 5 bases and J by 2 bases, with 12 bases between the two germline ends. This CDR3 is built from 15 residues. Germline V CDR1 and CDR2: KGHDR, SFDVKD. The CDR3 nucleotides are TGTGCCACCAGTGTTCACAAGTGGGGCAATCAGCCCCAGCATTTT. Encoded protein: CATSVHKWGNQPQHF.

This clonotype was counted only a few times. The chain couples TRBV24-1 to TRBJ2-1, with 11 bases aligning to TRBD2. Germline loops: CDR1 KGHDR, CDR2 SFDVKD. Germline trimming cut 1 base from V and 8 bases from J; bases unmatched to any gene: 9. The CDR3 loop spans 17 amino acids. CDR3 protein: CATSDLSLAGGSDEQFF. CDR3 in DNA: TGTGCCACCAGTGATTTATCCCTAGCGGGAGGCTCGGATGAGCAGTTCTTC.

V is TRBV20-1 and J is TRBJ2-5; possibly TRBD2 for D (5 bases). CDR1 is DFQATT, CDR2 SNEGSKA, per germline (reference sequence). The CDR3 loop spans 12 amino acids. Trimming removed 8 bases from V and 2 bases from J, with 12 bases in between. CDR3 DNA sequence: TGCAGTTCGTCGGGGTTACAAGAGACCCAGTACTTC. Translated: CSSSGLQETQYF.

This chain joins TRBV12-3 or TRBV12-4 and TRBJ2-2, with D tentatively TRBD2 (5 bases). The CDR3 covers 12 residues. Trimming removed 5 bases from V and 7 bases from J, with 8 bases in between. The DNA for the CDR3 is TGTGCCAGCAGTCTACTAGACGGGGAGCTGTTTTTT. This gives the protein CASSLLDGELFF.

The chain carries TRBV6-2 or TRBV6-3 and TRBJ1-5; possible D gene TRBD1, 5 bases. Per germline, CDR1 MNHEY and CDR2 SVGEGT. The ends were cut back, 6 bases at V and 1 base at J, with 13 bases in the middle. The CDR3 length is 15 residues. CDR3 sequence reads: CASRGPNGSNQPQHF. The DNA for the CDR3 is TGTGCCAGCAGGGGACCCAACGGGAGCAATCAGCCCCAGCATTTT.

This clonotype was recorded many times. The J gene is TRBJ2-2, the V gene TRBV5-1; D ambiguous. The germline CDR1 and CDR2 sequences are SGHRS and YFSETQ. The CDR3 length is 13 residues. Trimming took off 5 bases at V and 4 bases at J, with 9 bases between the two ends. CDR3 DNA: TGCGCCAGCAGAGGTCCCGTCACCGGGGAGCTGTTTTTT. It translates to CASRGPVTGELFF.

This clonotype was detected only a few times. This chain uses TRBV5-1 with TRBJ2-1, with D perhaps matching TRBD2 (6 bases). The V and J ends lost 1 base and 7 bases respectively, with 18 bases between them. There are 16 residues in the CDR3. Germline V gene lookup returns CDR1 SGHRS and CDR2 YFSETQ. The CDR3 loop reads CASSLTTGVLTNEQFF. CDR3 bases: TGCGCCAGCAGCTTGACGACGGGAGTTTTAACGAATGAGCAGTTCTTC.

V gene TRBV6-1 combines with J gene TRBJ1-1; maybe TRBD1 (6 bases). V shed 4 bases and J shed 5 bases, with 17 bases lying between them. This CDR3 comprises 15 residues. Germline assignment: CDR1 MNHNS and CDR2 SASEGT. This CDR3 is CASSGRGTRETEAFF. Here the CDR3 DNA reads TGTGCCAGCAGTGGCAGGGGCACGAGAGAAACTGAAGCTTTCTTT.

This clonotype was seen more than once but under ten times. The rearrangement joins TRBV18 to TRBJ1-1; D is unclear. This CDR3 spans 14 amino acids. Germline CDR1 reads KGHSH; CDR2 reads LQKENI. V was clipped by 1 base and J by 4 bases, with 10 bases between them. CDR3 region: CASSPRGGLTEAFF. As DNA, the CDR3 is TGTGCCAGCTCACCACGGGGAGGGCTCACTGAAGCTTTCTTT.

The genes are TRBV12-3 or TRBV12-4 and TRBJ2-2, with D maybe TRBD1 (6 bases). This CDR3 is built from 16 residues. Deletions cut 1 base from V and 8 bases from J, with 17 bases between. CDR3 coding DNA: TGTGCCAGCAGTTTAGTCCCAGGGGTCCCCCCGGGGGAGCTGTTTTTT. The encoded protein is CASSLVPGVPPGELFF.

This clonotype appeared a few times. CDR3 nucleotide sequence: TGCAGCGTCAGCTTGACAGGCGAGCAGTACTTC. Amino acids: CSVSLTGEQYF. The chain combines TRBV29-1 with TRBJ2-7; tentatively, D is TRBD1 (6 bases). Trimming pared 6 bases from V and 6 bases from J, leaving 12 bases between. Germline lookup yields CDR1 SQVTM and CDR2 ANQGSEA. The CDR3 covers 11 residues.

V gene TRBV20-1 combines with J gene TRBJ2-5, with D possibly TRBD1 on 6 matching bases. The V and J ends lost 4 bases and 5 bases respectively, with 11 bases between them. This CDR3 region has 12 residues. Germline CDR1 DFQATT, CDR2 SNEGSKA (reference sequence). The CDR3 sequence: CSATQGMETQYF. CDR3 nucleotides: TGCAGTGCTACACAGGGTATGGAGACCCAGTACTTC.

The J gene is TRBJ1-2, the V gene TRBV10-3; TRBD1 matches at 9 bases. Germline assignment: CDR1 ENHRY and CDR2 SYGVKD. The CDR3 runs to 15 residues. Germline trimming cut 3 bases from V and 5 bases from J; bases unmatched to any gene: 7. The CDR3 bases are TGTGCCATCAGTGACTTGGACAGGGGAGGGTATGGCTACACCTTC. Its protein is CAISDLDRGGYGYTF.